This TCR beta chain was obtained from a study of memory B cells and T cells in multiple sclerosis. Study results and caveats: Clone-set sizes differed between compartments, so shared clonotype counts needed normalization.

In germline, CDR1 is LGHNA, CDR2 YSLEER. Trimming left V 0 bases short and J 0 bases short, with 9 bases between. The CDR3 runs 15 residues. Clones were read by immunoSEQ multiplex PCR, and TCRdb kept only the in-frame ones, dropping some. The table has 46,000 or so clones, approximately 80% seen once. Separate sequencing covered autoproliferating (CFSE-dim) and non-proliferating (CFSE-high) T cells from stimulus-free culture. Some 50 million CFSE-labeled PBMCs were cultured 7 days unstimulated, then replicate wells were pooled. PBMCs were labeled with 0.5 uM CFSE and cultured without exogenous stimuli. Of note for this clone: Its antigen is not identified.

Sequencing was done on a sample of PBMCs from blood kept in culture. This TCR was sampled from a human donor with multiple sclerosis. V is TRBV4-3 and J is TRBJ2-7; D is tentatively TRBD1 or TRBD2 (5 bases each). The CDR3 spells CASSQDWGSSYEQYF. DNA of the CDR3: TGCGCCAGCAGCCAAGATTGGGGGAGCTCCTACGAGCAGTACTTC.